This record looks at one T cell receptor (beta chain) sequence and its context. Its specificity is unknown. CDR1 and CDR2 (germline): GTSNPN, SVGIG (reference sequence). The CDR3 runs 12 residues. V lost 4 bases and J 6 bases, leaving 12 bases between the germline ends. Sequencing was performed with immunoSEQ multiplex PCR; in TCRdb, only in-frame clones are kept and a portion is missing. This table holds roughly 380,000 clones, roughly 85% found once. Treatment of the sample: around 19 received Ad26.COV2.S at low or high dose, single or two shots; about 5 received placebo; per-sample allocation not given. Sampling was performed 63 days after the first vaccine or placebo injection. Vaccination used an Ad26 vector expressing Wuhan-strain SARS-CoV-2 spike. This specimen comes from a study of Ad26.COV2.S vaccination and SARS-CoV-2 variants. Study context: The vaccine Ad26.COV2.S was put into the muscle once, or twice with 56 days between.

General study results and limits: Possibly, TCR breadth and depth analyses underestimated total T cell responses.

V usage is TRBV30 and J usage is TRBJ1-1, with D perhaps matching TRBD1 (5 bases). This specimen was peripheral blood, taken in a trial of Ad26.COV2.S vaccine versus placebo. The sequence derives from a person aged 18 to 59 who received the Ad26.COV2.S COVID-19 vaccine or a placebo. The CDR3 DNA follows: TGTGCCTGGAATAGGGGTAGCGCTGAAGCTTTCTTT. Protein product: CAWNRGSAEAFF.